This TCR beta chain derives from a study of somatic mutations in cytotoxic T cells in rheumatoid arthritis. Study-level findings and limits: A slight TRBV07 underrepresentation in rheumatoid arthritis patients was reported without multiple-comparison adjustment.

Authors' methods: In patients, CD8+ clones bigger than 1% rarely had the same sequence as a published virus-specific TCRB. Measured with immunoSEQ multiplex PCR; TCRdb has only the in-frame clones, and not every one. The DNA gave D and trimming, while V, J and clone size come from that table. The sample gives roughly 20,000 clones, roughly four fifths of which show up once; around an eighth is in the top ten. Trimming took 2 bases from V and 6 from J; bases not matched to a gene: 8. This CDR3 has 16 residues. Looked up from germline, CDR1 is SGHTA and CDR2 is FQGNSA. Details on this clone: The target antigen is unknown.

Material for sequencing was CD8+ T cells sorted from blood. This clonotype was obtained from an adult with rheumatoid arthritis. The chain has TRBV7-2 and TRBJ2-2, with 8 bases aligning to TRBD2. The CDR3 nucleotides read TGTGCCAGCAGCTTACGGCCGGGAGGGCCCCCCGGGGAGCTGTTTTTT. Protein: CASSLRPGGPPGELFF.